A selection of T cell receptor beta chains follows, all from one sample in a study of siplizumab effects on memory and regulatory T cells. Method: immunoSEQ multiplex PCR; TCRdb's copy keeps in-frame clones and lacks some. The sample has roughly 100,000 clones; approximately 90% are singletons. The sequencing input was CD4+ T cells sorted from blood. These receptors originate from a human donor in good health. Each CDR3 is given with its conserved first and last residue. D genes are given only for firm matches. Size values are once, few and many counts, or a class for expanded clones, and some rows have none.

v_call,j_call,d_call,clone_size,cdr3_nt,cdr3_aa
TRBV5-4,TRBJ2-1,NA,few,TGTGCCAGCAGCCCCCCCACCCTTAGGAATGAGCAGTTCTTC,CASSPPTLRNEQFF
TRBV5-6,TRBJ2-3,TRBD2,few,TGTGCCAGCAGCTTGACTACTAGCGGGAGTAAATCAGATACGCAGTATTTT,CASSLTTSGSKSDTQYF
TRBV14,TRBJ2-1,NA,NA,TGTGCCAGCAGGCTACTCTCTAGCACTGACGACAATGAGCAGTTCTTC,CASRLLSSTDDNEQFF
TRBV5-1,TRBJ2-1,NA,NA,TGCGCCAGCAGCTCCAACCACGGACGGTACAATGAGCAGTTCTTC,CASSSNHGRYNEQFF
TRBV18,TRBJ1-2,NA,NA,TGTGCCAGCTCACCACCGAACGGGCAGATCAATAACTATGGCTACACCTTC,CASSPPNGQINNYGYTF
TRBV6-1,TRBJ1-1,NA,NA,TGTGCCAGCAGTGAACTAGTGACAGAAGCTTTCTTT,CASSELVTEAFF
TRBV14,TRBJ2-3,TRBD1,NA,TGTGCCAGCAGCCAAACAGGGGGTCCCACAGATACGCAGTATTTT,CASSQTGGPTDTQYF
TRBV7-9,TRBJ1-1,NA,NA,TGTGCCAGCAGCAGATACGGGGTGAACACTGAAGCTTTCTTT,CASSRYGVNTEAFF
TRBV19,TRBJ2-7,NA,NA,TGTGCCAGTAGTTACCGAGGCTCCTACGAGCAGTACTTC,CASSYRGSYEQYF
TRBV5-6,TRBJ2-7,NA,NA,TGTGCCAGCAGCTGGGCCGGGGCCCGACTATTGGAGCAGTACTTC,CASSWAGARLLEQYF
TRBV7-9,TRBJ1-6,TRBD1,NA,TGTGCCAGCAGCTTAGGGTTGCAGGGGGCAGGCTCACCCCTCCACTTT,CASSLGLQGAGSPLHF
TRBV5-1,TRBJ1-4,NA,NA,TGCGCCAGCAGCATATTCACTCGCTTCAGTTTTGCTCTAGTAGGGGAAAAACTGTTTTTT,CASSIFTRFSFALVGEKLFF
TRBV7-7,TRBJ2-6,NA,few,TGTGCCAGCAGCCTGACACCACCAAGCTCTGGGGCCAACGTCCTGACTTTC,CASSLTPPSSGANVLTF
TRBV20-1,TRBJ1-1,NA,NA,TGCAGTGCTACACTTCGGGTTGAAGCTTTCTTT,CSATLRVEAFF
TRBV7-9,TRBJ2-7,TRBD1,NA,TGTGCCAGCAGCTCCCAGGGGGCCTCCTACGAGCAGTACTTC,CASSSQGASYEQYF
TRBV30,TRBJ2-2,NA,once,TGTGCCTGGAGTCCCGGGTCCATCGGTATCGGGGAGCTGTTTTTT,CAWSPGSIGIGELFF
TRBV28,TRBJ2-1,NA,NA,TGTGCCAGCAGTGCATTAGCCGGAGCCGGTGAGCAGTTCTTC,CASSALAGAGEQFF
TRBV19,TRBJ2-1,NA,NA,TGTGCCAGTAGTATTATACGTCGAGGGCAGGGCCCCTACAATGAGCAGTTCTTC,CASSIIRRGQGPYNEQFF
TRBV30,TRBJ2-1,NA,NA,TGTGCCTGGAGTAATGGCGTGTTCGTCAATGAGCAGTTCTTC,CAWSNGVFVNEQFF
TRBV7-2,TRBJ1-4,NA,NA,TGTGCCAGCAGCCCGACCCCCCTGACTGAAAAACTGTTTTTT,CASSPTPLTEKLFF
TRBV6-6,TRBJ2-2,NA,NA,TGTGCCAGCAGTTACTCGTCAAGGATGAACACCGGGGAGCTGTTTTTT,CASSYSSRMNTGELFF
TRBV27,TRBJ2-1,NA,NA,TGTGCCAGCAGTTTTAGGGGGACACGGCAGTTTGACAATGAGCAGTTCTTC,CASSFRGTRQFDNEQFF
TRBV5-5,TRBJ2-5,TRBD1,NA,TGTGCCAGCAGCTCAACAGGGGGAGAGACCCAGTACTTC,CASSSTGGETQYF
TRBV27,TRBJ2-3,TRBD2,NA,TGTGCCAGCAGACCCCTTCAGAGACTAGCATCAGATACGCAGTATTTT,CASRPLQRLASDTQYF
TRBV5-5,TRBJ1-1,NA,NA,TGTGCCAGCAGCTGGGACGGCGGGTCTGAAGCTTTCTTT,CASSWDGGSEAFF
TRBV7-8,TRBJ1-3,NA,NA,TGTGCCAGCAGCTTAACACTCTGGACGGCCCAGGTATATTTT,CASSLTLWTAQVYF
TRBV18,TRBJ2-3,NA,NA,TGTGCCAGCTCACCACCGCTTAGAGGGCGCACAGATACGCAGTATTTT,CASSPPLRGRTDTQYF
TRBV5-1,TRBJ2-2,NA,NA,TGCGCCAGCACAAGAAGAGGGGGTTCCGGGGAGCTGTTTTTT,CASTRRGGSGELFF
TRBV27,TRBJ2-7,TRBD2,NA,TGTGCCAGCAGTTTGGGGGGGAGCTCCTACGAGCAGTACTTC,CASSLGGSSYEQYF
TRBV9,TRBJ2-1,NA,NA,TGTGCCAGCAGCGTAGTAGGATTCCCCAAGGACAATGAGCAGTTCTTC,CASSVVGFPKDNEQFF
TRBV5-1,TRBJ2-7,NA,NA,TGCGCCAGCAGCTTGGCTCTCGGGAGTAGGTCCTACGAGCAGTACTTC,CASSLALGSRSYEQYF
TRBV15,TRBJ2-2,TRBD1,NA,TGTGCCACCAGCAGAGATTCTGTGTACAGGGGCAGTCCCACCGGGGAGCTGTTTTTT,CATSRDSVYRGSPTGELFF
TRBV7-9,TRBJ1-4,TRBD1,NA,TGTGCCAGCAGCTTAGGGACAGGGATAAATGAAAAACTGTTTTTT,CASSLGTGINEKLFF
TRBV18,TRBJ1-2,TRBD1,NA,TGTGCCAGCTCACCAGGGACAGGGTTCCTCTATGGCTACACCTTC,CASSPGTGFLYGYTF
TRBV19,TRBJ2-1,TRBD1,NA,TGTGCCAGTATTAGGACAGGGGGTTCCTACAATGAGCAGTTCTTC,CASIRTGGSYNEQFF
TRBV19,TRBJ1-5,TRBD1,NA,TGTGCCAGTAGTATCACTTGGCTCGGACAGGGACGATGGCCCCAGCATTTT,CASSITWLGQGRWPQHF
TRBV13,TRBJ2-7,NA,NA,TGTGCCAGCAGCGAGGCTAGCAGCAGGCAGTACTTC,CASSEASSRQYF
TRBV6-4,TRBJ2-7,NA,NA,TGTGCCAGCGCCCCTTGGGCTAGCTGGAGTTCTCACGAGCAGTACTTC,CASAPWASWSSHEQYF
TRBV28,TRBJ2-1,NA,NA,TGTGCCAGCAGGGTCCGCGTTAAGCAGTTCTTC,CASRVRVKQFF
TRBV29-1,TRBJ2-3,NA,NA,TGCAGCGTTGCCCTAGCAGATACGCAGTATTTT,CSVALADTQYF
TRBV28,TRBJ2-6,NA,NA,TGTGCCAGCAGTTTCAGGGGTAAGGGCTCTGGGGCCAACGTCCTGACTTTC,CASSFRGKGSGANVLTF
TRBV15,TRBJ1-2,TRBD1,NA,TGTGCCACCAGCAGAGATCAGGTGACAGGGGGCTACACCTTC,CATSRDQVTGGYTF
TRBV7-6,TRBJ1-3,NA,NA,TGTGCCAGCAGCTTAAGTGTCTCAGGGAACTCTGGAAACACCATATATTTT,CASSLSVSGNSGNTIYF
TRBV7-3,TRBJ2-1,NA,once,TGTGCCAGCAGCTTAACTCGAATTGACGAGCAGTTCTTC,CASSLTRIDEQFF
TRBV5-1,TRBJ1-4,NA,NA,TGCGCCAGCATGGTCGGTAGGGGCGAGGTAGGAGAAAAACTGTTTTTT,CASMVGRGEVGEKLFF
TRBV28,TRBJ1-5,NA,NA,TGTGCCAGCAGTTCCTCGGGCCCCAGGGATCAGCCCCAGCATTTT,CASSSSGPRDQPQHF
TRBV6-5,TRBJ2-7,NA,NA,TGTGCCAGCAGTTACTCCACGGGGGCTCGGGAGCAGTACTTC,CASSYSTGAREQYF
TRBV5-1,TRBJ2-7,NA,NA,TGCGCCAGCAGCTTGGAGGCCTCCGGGACCCTGGCCCGCTACGAGCAGTACTTC,CASSLEASGTLARYEQYF
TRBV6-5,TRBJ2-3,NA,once,TGTGCCAGCGGCCGCAGGGCGTCAGATACGCAGTATTTT,CASGRRASDTQYF
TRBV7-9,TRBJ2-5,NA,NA,TGTGCCAGCAGCTACACCCACCAGAGGGACTCCAGATGGGGAGAGACCCAGTACTTC,CASSYTHQRDSRWGETQYF
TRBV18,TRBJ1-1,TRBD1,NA,TGTGCCAGCTCCCCAGGACAGGGAAACACTGAAGCTTTCTTT,CASSPGQGNTEAFF
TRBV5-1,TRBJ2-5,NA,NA,TGCGCCAGCAGCTTTCCGGACGGCCGTCGGGAGACCCAGTACTTC,CASSFPDGRRETQYF
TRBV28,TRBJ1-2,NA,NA,TGTGCCAGCAGTTTATACCGGGGGCGCGGGGGCTACACCTTC,CASSLYRGRGGYTF
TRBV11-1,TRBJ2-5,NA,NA,TGTGCCAGCAGGTACACAGGGAGGTTGGCCCAAGAGACCCAGTACTTC,CASRYTGRLAQETQYF
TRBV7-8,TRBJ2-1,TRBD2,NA,TGTGCCAGCAGCTCTCCTGGGGTACTAGCGGGGGACCAGTTCTTC,CASSSPGVLAGDQFF
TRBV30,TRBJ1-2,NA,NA,TGTGCCTGGAGTGTACCTACCGCCGCGACTAGGCATGGCTACACCTTC,CAWSVPTAATRHGYTF
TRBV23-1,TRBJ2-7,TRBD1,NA,TGCGCCAGCAGTCAGGAGCAGGGGGCCTCTTCCTCCTACGAGCAGTACTTC,CASSQEQGASSSYEQYF
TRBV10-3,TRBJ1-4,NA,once,TGTGCCATCAGTACAGGTTCAACTAATGAAAAACTGTTTTTT,CAISTGSTNEKLFF